This entry lists 5 T cell receptor beta chains sequenced from one sample in a study of memory CD4+ T cells and cytomegalovirus serostatus. The repertoire was sequenced with immunoSEQ multiplex PCR; TCRdb's copy has only in-frame clones and lacks some. The repertoire holds around 88,000 clones, roughly 80% seen once, with about 3.5% in the top ten. The sort gate was single viable CD3+CD4+CD8-CD45RO+ cells for memory CD4+ T cells. Specimen: memory CD4+ T cells from blood. Every receptor here comes from an adult in good health and CMV-seropositive.

The rearrangement links TRBV5-1 to TRBJ2-5; 9 nucleotides agree with TRBD1. Germline V CDR1 and CDR2: SGHRS, YFSETQ. The CDR3 spans 16 residues. The trim removed 2 bases at V and 1 base at J, leaving 6 bases unmatched. CDR3 residues: CASSFLGTGPQETQYF. For the CDR3, the DNA is TGCGCCAGCAGCTTTCTCGGGACAGGGCCCCAAGAGACCCAGTACTTC.

This chain links TRBV28 with TRBJ1-2; 10 nucleotides match TRBD1. This CDR3 region has 15 residues. CDR1 MDHEN and CDR2 SYDVKM come from the germline V gene. The V gene end was trimmed by 4 bases and the J gene end by 3 bases; junction bases not matched to a gene: 5. CDR3 in amino acids: CASSSPTGGHYGYTF. CDR3 DNA: TGTGCCAGCAGTTCCCCGACAGGGGGCCACTATGGCTACACCTTC.

In this sample, this clone turned up a few times. The chain is built from TRBV6-1 and TRBJ2-5; 7 bases agree with TRBD2. With 2 bases clipped from V and 2 bases from J, the junction kept 11 bases outside the gene matches. Germline lookup yields CDR1 MNHNS and CDR2 SASEGT. The CDR3 covers 17 residues. The CDR3: CASSELSGGIRQETQYF. Written as DNA, the CDR3 is TGTGCCAGCAGTGAACTATCCGGGGGGATCAGACAAGAGACCCAGTACTTC.

This clone was seen just once. The chain carries TRBV7-2 and TRBJ2-7; possible D gene TRBD1, 5 bases. The CDR3 loop spans 14 amino acids. Looked up from germline, CDR1 is SGHTA and CDR2 is FQGNSA. V was cut by 5 bases and J by 1 base, with 12 bases left in between. The CDR3 DNA reads TGTGCCAGCAGCCGAGAAAGGGGATCCTACGAGCAGTACTTC. It specifies CASSRERGSYEQYF.

The CDR3 loop reads CASSGNRASNEKLFF. In nucleotides, the CDR3 is TGCGCCAGCAGTGGCAACCGGGCCTCAAATGAAAAACTGTTTTTT. This rearrangement joins TRBV10-2 to TRBJ1-4; no reliable D call. V was cut by 4 bases and J by 5 bases, with 14 bases left in between. The CDR3 is made up of 15 amino acids. Germline lookup yields CDR1 WSHSY and CDR2 SAAADI.